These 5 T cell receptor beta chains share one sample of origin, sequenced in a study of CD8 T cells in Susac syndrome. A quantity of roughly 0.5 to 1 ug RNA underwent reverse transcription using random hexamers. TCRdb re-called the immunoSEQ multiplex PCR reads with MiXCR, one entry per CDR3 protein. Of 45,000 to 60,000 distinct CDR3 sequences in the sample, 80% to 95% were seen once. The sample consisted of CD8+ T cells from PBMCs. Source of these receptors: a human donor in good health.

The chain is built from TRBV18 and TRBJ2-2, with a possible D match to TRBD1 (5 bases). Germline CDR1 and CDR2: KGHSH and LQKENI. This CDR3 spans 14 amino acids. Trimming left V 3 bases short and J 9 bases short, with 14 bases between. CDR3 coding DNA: TGTGCCAGCTCACCCCCAGGGATTACCAGGGAGCTGTTTTTT. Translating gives CASSPPGITRELFF. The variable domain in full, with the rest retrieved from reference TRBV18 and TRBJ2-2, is NAGVMQNPRHLVRRRGQEARLRCSPMKGHSHVYWYRQLPEEGLKFMVYLQKENIIDESGMPKERFSAEFPKEGPSILRIQQVVRGDSAAYFCASSPPGITRELFFGEGSRLTVL.

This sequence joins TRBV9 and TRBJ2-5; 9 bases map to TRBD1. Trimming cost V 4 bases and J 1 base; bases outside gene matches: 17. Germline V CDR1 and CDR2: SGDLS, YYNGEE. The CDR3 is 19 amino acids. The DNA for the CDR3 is TGTGCCAGCAGCCACTCAAGGGATACGGACAGGGGTTCCCAAGAGACCCAGTACTTC. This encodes CASSHSRDTDRGSQETQYF.

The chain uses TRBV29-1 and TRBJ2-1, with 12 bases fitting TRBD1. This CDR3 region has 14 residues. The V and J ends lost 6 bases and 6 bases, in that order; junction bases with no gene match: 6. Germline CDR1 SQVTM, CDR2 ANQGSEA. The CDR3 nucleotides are TGCAGCGTGAGGGGACAGGGGGCACCCAATGAGCAGTTCTTC. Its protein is CSVRGQGAPNEQFF.

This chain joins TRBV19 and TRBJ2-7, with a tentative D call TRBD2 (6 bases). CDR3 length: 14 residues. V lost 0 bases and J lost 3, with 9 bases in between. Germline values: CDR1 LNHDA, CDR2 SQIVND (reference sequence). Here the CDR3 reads CASSIDFGSYEQYF. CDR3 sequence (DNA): TGTGCCAGTAGTATAGATTTCGGGAGCTACGAGCAGTACTTC.

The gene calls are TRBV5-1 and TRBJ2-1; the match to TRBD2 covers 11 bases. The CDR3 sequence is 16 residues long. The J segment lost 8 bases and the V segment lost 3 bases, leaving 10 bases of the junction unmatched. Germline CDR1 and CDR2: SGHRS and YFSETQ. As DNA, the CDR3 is TGCGCCAGCAGCTATTTAACTAGCGGGGGCATCGATGAGCAGTTCTTC. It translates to CASSYLTSGGIDEQFF.